These 28 T cell receptor beta chains share one sample of origin, sequenced in a study of cytomegalovirus exposure and HLA in healthy donors. Primers included in the PCR were 60 Vbeta and 13 Jbeta primers. Clones were read by immunoSEQ multiplex PCR, and TCRdb kept only the in-frame ones, dropping some. The repertoire has 150,000 to 200,000 clones, 84% of them found once; the top ten carry approximately 0.26%. Sequenced input: PBMCs. The receptors shown here come from a boy between 5 and 17 years old in good health and CMV-seronegative.

This clone came up once. This sequence joins TRBV4-3 and TRBJ2-1, with 7 bases lining up with TRBD2. CDR1 is LGHNA and CDR2 is YSLEER in the germline V gene. The V gene end was trimmed by 2 bases and the J gene end by 8 bases; junction bases not matched to a gene: 3. This CDR3 spans 13 amino acids. The CDR3 loop reads CASSQTRGYEQFF. The CDR3 DNA is TGCGCCAGCAGCCAAACGCGGGGGTATGAGCAGTTCTTC.

The rearrangement uses TRBV11-1 and TRBJ2-5; TRBD2 agrees at 8 bases. After removal of 3 bases from V and 5 bases from J, the junction contained 14 bases not matched to a gene. This CDR3 spans 17 amino acids. The germline CDR1 and CDR2 sequences are SGHAT and FQDESV (reference sequence). CDR3 DNA: TGTGCCAGCAGCTTCTCGGGGTCTAGCGGGCCGGGGGAGACCCAGTACTTC. It encodes CASSFSGSSGPGETQYF.

The chain is built from TRBV5-8 and TRBJ2-3; TRBD1 might be the D (5 bases). CDR1 and CDR2 from the germline V gene are SGHTS and YDEGEE. Deletions cut 3 bases from V and 11 bases from J, with 10 bases between. The CDR3 loop spans 11 amino acids. CDR3 nucleotide sequence: TGTGCCAGCAGCTGGGGCTTAAGGCAGTATTTT. Protein sequence: CASSWGLRQYF.

The chain combines TRBV13 with TRBJ1-1; no firm D call. Trimming took 4 bases from V and 1 from J, leaving 7 bases between them. The length of the CDR3 is 13 residues. Germline lookup yields CDR1 PRHDT and CDR2 FYEKMQ (reference sequence). Written as DNA, the CDR3 is TGTGCCAGCAGCTCCAGTGGGAACACTGAAGCTTTCTTT. As protein: CASSSSGNTEAFF.

This clone was found a few times. The chain is built from TRBV29-1 and TRBJ1-6; 8 nucleotides agree with TRBD1. This CDR3 is built from 13 residues. Germline trimming cut 7 bases from V and 9 bases from J; bases unmatched to any gene: 8. The germline gives CDR1 SQVTM, CDR2 ANQGSEA. For the CDR3, the DNA is TGCAGCGCCCAGACAGGGGAGGGTTCACCCCTCCACTTT. It is translated as CSAQTGEGSPLHF.

The chain joins TRBV19 to TRBJ1-2, with 8 bases fitting TRBD1. The trim removed 6 bases at V and 5 bases at J, leaving 17 bases unmatched. Germline CDR1 and CDR2: LNHDA and SQIVND (reference sequence). The CDR3 extends over 17 amino acids. The CDR3 nucleotides are TGTGCCAGTAGAAAAACAGGATCGGACAGGGCAAGATATGGCTACACCTTC. This gives the protein CASRKTGSDRARYGYTF.

The chain joins TRBV9 to TRBJ2-5, with a possible D match to TRBD1 (6 bases). V lost 3 bases, J lost 5 bases, and 17 bases lay in between. CDR3 length equals 15 residues. Germline assignment: CDR1 SGDLS and CDR2 YYNGEE. DNA of the CDR3: TGTGCCAGCAGCGCGACGGACAGCCCCCAGGAGACCCAGTACTTC. It codes for CASSATDSPQETQYF.

This chain joins TRBV30 and TRBJ2-7; no definite D call. The germline gives CDR1 GTSNPN, CDR2 SVGIG (reference sequence). The CDR3 has 16 residues. V was trimmed by 0 bases and J by 1 base, leaving 16 bases between them. The DNA of the CDR3 is TGTGCCTGGAGTGTACTAATTGGCCGAACATCCTACGAGCAGTACTTC. Translated: CAWSVLIGRTSYEQYF.

The V and J genes are TRBV30 and TRBJ1-1, with TRBD1 identical over 9 bases. CDR1 and CDR2 (germline): GTSNPN, SVGIG (reference sequence). The CDR3 contains 15 residues. V dropped 0 bases and J dropped 6; count of bases not matched to a gene: 8. CDR3 in amino acids: CAWSVSGTGFSEAFF. The CDR3 DNA follows: TGTGCCTGGAGTGTTTCCGGGACAGGGTTCTCTGAAGCTTTCTTT.

This rearrangement joins TRBV7-8 to TRBJ1-5, with D unresolved. Germline V gives CDR1 SGHVS, CDR2 FQNEAQ. Between the trimmed V and J ends, which lost 8 bases and 2 bases, there was a span of 10 bases. The CDR3 extends over 13 amino acids. The CDR3 loop is CASGLGRNQPQHF. CDR3 coding DNA: TGTGCCAGCGGATTGGGCCGCAATCAGCCCCAGCATTTT. Drawing the rest from reference TRBV7-8 and TRBJ1-5, the complete variable domain is GAGVSQSPRYKVAKRGQDVALRCDPISGHVSLFWYQQALGQGPEFLTYFQNEAQLDKSGLPSDRFFAERPEGSVSTLKIQRTQQEDSAVYLCASGLGRNQPQHFGDGTRLSIL.

The chain employs TRBV5-1 and TRBJ1-2; D is perhaps TRBD1 (5 bases). The germline V gene encodes CDR1 SGHRS and CDR2 YFSETQ. With 4 bases removed from V and 8 bases from J, the gap between germline ends came to 24 bases. CDR3 length: 16 residues. In DNA, the CDR3 is TGCGCCAGCAGCGAATCGGCATTACAGGACGGTAACGGCTACACCTTC. It yields the protein CASSESALQDGNGYTF.

V is TRBV14 and J is TRBJ2-3; D is possibly TRBD2 (6 bases). Germline V gene sequence: CDR1 SGHDN, CDR2 FVKESK. There are 14 residues in the CDR3. V was clipped by 1 base and J by 8 bases, with 13 bases between them. The CDR3 bases are TGTGCCAGCAGCCAAGTTACGTCCGGGGGTACGCAGTATTTT. Its protein is CASSQVTSGGTQYF. Supplemented by reference TRBV14 and TRBJ2-3, the full variable domain reads EAGVTQFPSHSVIEKGQTVTLRCDPISGHDNLYWYRRVMGKEIKFLLHFVKESKQDESGMPNNRFLAERTGGTYSTLKVQPAELEDSGVYFCASSQVTSGGTQYFGPGTRLTVL.

This clone was found once. The chain joins TRBV29-1 to TRBJ1-2; weak D call: TRBD1 (6 bases). The CDR3 spans 13 residues. Germline CDR1 SQVTM, CDR2 ANQGSEA. The germline V and J ends were trimmed by 0 bases and 2 bases, with 7 bases remaining between them. CDR3 residues: CSVEDQGNYGYTF. CDR3 sequence (DNA): TGCAGCGTTGAAGATCAGGGGAACTATGGCTACACCTTC.

This clone has just a few counts. The chain is built from TRBV5-4 and TRBJ1-2; a weak D match, TRBD1 (6 bases). CDR3 length equals 15 residues. With 3 bases removed from V and 7 bases from J, the gap between germline ends came to 19 bases. Germline V gene sequence: CDR1 SGHNT, CDR2 YYREEE (reference sequence). This CDR3 is CASSSIRDKWSGYTF. The CDR3 nucleotides are TGTGCCAGCAGCTCCATCCGGGACAAATGGAGTGGCTACACCTTC.

The J gene is TRBJ2-3, the V gene TRBV7-6; D is uncertain. The CDR3 spans 16 residues. V lost 1 base and J lost 2, with 13 bases in between. Germline V gene lookup returns CDR1 SGHVS and CDR2 FNYEAQ. In nucleotides, the CDR3 is TGTGCCAGCAGCTTAGGGTCGAGTACTAACACAGATACGCAGTATTTT. Translated: CASSLGSSTNTDTQYF.

The chain uses TRBV28 and TRBJ2-7; D unresolved. The germline gives CDR1 MDHEN, CDR2 SYDVKM. There are 11 residues in the CDR3. Trimming shortened V by 7 bases and J by 4 bases, and 8 bases separated the two germline ends. The CDR3 nucleotides read TGTGCCAGCACCCTTCGGTACGAGCAGTACTTC. Translation: CASTLRYEQYF.

J is TRBJ2-1 and V is TRBV7-3, with TRBD2 matching 9 bases. Trimming at V came to 0 bases and at J to 6 bases, leaving 9 bases not matched to a gene. Germline CDR1 and CDR2: SGHTA and FQGTGA. This CDR3 is 17 amino acids long. CDR3 region: CASSLTFAGGSVNEQFF. The CDR3 coding sequence is TGTGCCAGCAGCTTAACATTCGCGGGAGGGAGCGTCAATGAGCAGTTCTTC.

The rearrangement links TRBV5-6 to TRBJ1-5; D is unresolved. This CDR3 contains 15 residues. V lost 0 bases to trimming and J lost 4 bases, with 11 bases between them. Germline V lookup: CDR1 SGHDT, CDR2 YYEEEE. This chain's CDR3 is CASSLALEGNQPQHF. DNA for the CDR3: TGTGCCAGCAGCTTGGCCTTGGAGGGAAATCAGCCCCAGCATTTT.

The V gene is TRBV29-1, the J gene TRBJ2-3; perhaps TRBD1 as D (6 bases). Between the trimmed V and J ends, which lost 5 bases and 2 bases, there was a span of 14 bases. Germline CDR1 SQVTM, CDR2 ANQGSEA. The CDR3 is made up of 14 amino acids. For the CDR3, the DNA is TGCAGCGTTCATCTTGGACAGTCCACAGATACGCAGTATTTT. Its translation is CSVHLGQSTDTQYF.

This clone was seen only a few times. The CDR3 nucleotides are TGTGCCAGCAGCCTATGGGGGGCTAATGAAAAACTGTTTTTT. Encoded protein: CASSLWGANEKLFF. The chain links TRBV6-6 to TRBJ1-4; D might be TRBD1 (5 bases). Germline loops: CDR1 MNHNY, CDR2 SVGAGI (reference sequence). Trimming cost V 6 bases and J 3 bases, with 11 bases left between them. The CDR3 contains 14 residues.

J is TRBJ2-2 and V is TRBV14, with D maybe TRBD1 (6 bases). The germline CDR1 and CDR2 sequences are SGHDN and FVKESK. The length of the CDR3 is 13 residues. Trimming took off 4 bases at V and 5 bases at J, with 8 bases between the two ends. CDR3 sequence reads: CASSRQVTGELFF. The CDR3 coding sequence is TGTGCCAGCAGCCGACAGGTTACCGGGGAGCTGTTTTTT. Supplemented by reference TRBV14 and TRBJ2-2, the full variable domain reads EAGVTQFPSHSVIEKGQTVTLRCDPISGHDNLYWYRRVMGKEIKFLLHFVKESKQDESGMPNNRFLAERTGGTYSTLKVQPAELEDSGVYFCASSRQVTGELFFGEGSRLTVL.

The CDR3 DNA reads as TGCGCCTCATCGCGGGAGGGCCCCGGTTACGAGCAGTACTTC. Encoded protein: CASSREGPGYEQYF. The chain joins TRBV5-1 to TRBJ2-7; TRBD2 matches 9 bases. There are 14 residues in the CDR3. Germline values: CDR1 SGHRS, CDR2 YFSETQ. Germline trimming cut 10 bases from V and 4 bases from J; bases unmatched to any gene: 12.

The J gene is TRBJ1-2, the V gene TRBV4-1; the D is unclear. Trimming removed 3 bases from V and 3 bases from J, with 8 bases in between. The CDR3 runs to 13 residues. CDR1 and CDR2 (germline): MGHRA, YSYEKL. The chain's CDR3 is CASSQRAHYGYTF. CDR3 sequence (DNA): TGCGCCAGCAGCCAGAGGGCCCACTATGGCTACACCTTC.

The V and J genes are TRBV9 and TRBJ2-3; D might be TRBD1 (6 bases). The CDR3 loop spans 13 amino acids. Germline CDR1 and CDR2: SGDLS and YYNGEE. V lost 3 bases and J lost 5, with 10 bases in between. CDR3 protein: CASSGTRGDTQYF. Written as DNA, the CDR3 is TGTGCCAGCAGCGGGACCAGGGGAGATACGCAGTATTTT.

This chain uses TRBV5-1 with TRBJ1-2; TRBD1 is a possible D gene (5 bases). The V gene lost 7 bases and the J gene lost 7 bases, with 20 bases spanning the gap. Germline V gives CDR1 SGHRS, CDR2 YFSETQ. The CDR3 covers 14 residues. CDR3 residues: CASELTGFGGGYTF. DNA of the CDR3: TGCGCCAGCGAATTAACAGGTTTTGGTGGTGGCTACACCTTC.

This clone was counted a single time. This specimen includes other DNA sequences encoding the same CDR3. The rearrangement links TRBV28 to TRBJ1-1; unclear D gene. CDR3 size: 13 residues. Germline V gene sequence: CDR1 MDHEN, CDR2 SYDVKM. Deletions cut 3 bases from V and 2 bases from J, with 7 bases between. CDR3 sequence: CASSFPGNTEAFF. CDR3 DNA: TGTGCCAGCAGTTTTCCAGGAAACACTGAAGCTTTCTTT.

The genes are TRBV12-5 and TRBJ1-1; no clear D. Trimming stripped 0 bases from V and 8 bases from J, with 10 bases between. This CDR3 is built from 13 residues. Germline assignment: CDR1 LGHNT and CDR2 FRNRAP. The CDR3 reads CASGLVNLQEAFF. DNA for the CDR3: TGTGCTAGTGGTTTGGTAAATCTCCAGGAAGCTTTCTTT.

This clone showed up just once. Other DNA sequences of this sample code for an identical CDR3. This chain's CDR3 is CATSSRRLVIGNEQFF. The CDR3, as DNA: TGTGCCACCAGCAGTCGGAGACTAGTGATTGGCAATGAGCAGTTCTTC. The chain recombines TRBV15 with TRBJ2-1, with a possible D match to TRBD2 (6 bases). V was trimmed by 3 bases and J by 6 bases, leaving 18 bases between them. Per germline, CDR1 LNHNV and CDR2 YYDKDF (reference sequence). CDR3 length equals 16 residues. Looking up the rest from reference TRBV15 and TRBJ2-1 gives the full variable domain: DAMVIQNPRYQVTQFGKPVTLSCSQTLNHNVMYWYQQKSSQAPKLLFHYYDKDFNNEADTPDNFQSRRPNTSFCFLDIRSPGLGDTAMYLCATSSRRLVIGNEQFFGPGTRLTVL.